The 6 T cell receptor beta chains listed next were all sequenced from one sample in a study of T cells in Graves' hyperthyroidism and ophthalmopathy. Amplification of TCR beta CDR3 regions was performed using RNA transcripts as template. The HTBI primer set was used in a first-round RT-PCR of the TCR CDR3. TCRdb re-derived calls from the multiplex PCR reads in MiXCR, one entry per CDR3 protein. The profile shows under 350,000 distinct CDR3 sequences, roughly 13% of them singletons. The source material was blood. Receptors originate from a woman between 40 and 55 years old with Graves' ophthalmopathy.

This clonotype has only a few counts. V is TRBV19 and J is TRBJ2-2; TRBD2 matches at 9 bases. CDR1 is LNHDA, CDR2 SQIVND, per germline (reference sequence). This CDR3 region has 16 residues. The V gene end was trimmed by 7 bases and the J gene end by 0 bases; junction bases not matched to a gene: 6. CDR3 nucleotides: TGTGCCAGTAACCTGCTAGCGGGACCGAACACCGGGGAGCTGTTTTTT. Translated: CASNLLAGPNTGELFF.

This chain uses TRBV29-1 with TRBJ1-5; 10 bases fit TRBD1. This CDR3 has 13 residues. The germline V gene encodes CDR1 SQVTM and CDR2 ANQGSEA. V was pared by 7 bases and J by 6 bases, with 6 bases of the junction left unmatched. Here the CDR3 reads CSAMTGGSQPQHF. CDR3 nucleotides: TGCAGCGCCATGACAGGGGGCTCTCAGCCCCAGCATTTT.

On this clonotype: A read error may produce the germline difference seen at one junction end. V is TRBV7-9 and J is TRBJ2-3, with 7 bases that match TRBD2. CDR3 length equals 15 residues. Germline V gives CDR1 SEHNR, CDR2 FQNEAQ (reference sequence). The CDR3 region is CASSLAGGTTDTQCF. CDR3 nucleotides: TGTGCCAGCAGCTTAGCGGGAGGGACCACAGATACGCAGTGTTTT.

This clonotype was seen ten or more times. V gene TRBV6-1 combines with J gene TRBJ1-2, with TRBD1 as a possible D gene (5 bases). Trimming took off 5 bases at V and 4 bases at J, with 14 bases between the two ends. The germline gives CDR1 MNHNS, CDR2 SASEGT. There are 14 residues in the CDR3. The CDR3 spells CASSKQTAGYGYTF. The CDR3 DNA reads as TGTGCCAGCAGTAAACAGACAGCTGGCTATGGCTACACCTTC.

V and J are TRBV4-2 and TRBJ2-3; 8 nucleotides align to TRBD2. The germline CDR1 and CDR2 sequences are LGHNA and YNFKEQ. V was pared by 1 base and J by 2 bases, with 2 bases of the junction left unmatched. This CDR3 is 15 amino acids long. CDR3 nucleotides: TGTGCCAGCAGCCAAGTAGCGGGACACACAGATACGCAGTATTTT. Translated: CASSQVAGHTDTQYF.

This clonotype has a count of ten or more. This chain joins TRBV5-1 and TRBJ1-2, with 10 bases that match TRBD1. J gave up 7 bases and V 4 bases, and 4 bases lay outside the gene matches. Germline loops: CDR1 SGHRS, CDR2 YFSETQ. This CDR3 is 13 amino acids long. The chain's CDR3 is CASSQDRGSGYTF. The CDR3 DNA sequence: TGCGCCAGCAGCCAGGACAGGGGGTCTGGCTACACCTTC. The complete variable domain, with remaining parts taken from reference TRBV5-1 and TRBJ1-2, reads KAGVTQTPRYLIKTRGQQVTLSCSPISGHRSVSWYQQTPGQGLQFLFEYFSETQRNKGNFPGRFSGRQFSNSRSEMNVSTLELGDSALYLCASSQDRGSGYTFGSGTRLTVV.